Below, 15 T cell receptor beta chains from the same sample are listed, as sequenced in a study of blood T cell repertoires in COVID-19. Libraries were prepared by immunoSEQ multiplex PCR; TCRdb keeps only in-frame clonotypes and omits some of them. The table lists more than 85,000 clones, about 91% of them singletons, with about 4% in the top ten. Sequences were obtained from peripheral blood. These TCRs come from a young man with acute or convalescent COVID-19.

The chain recombines TRBV24-1 with TRBJ2-5; TRBD1 matches 8 bases. V shed 3 bases and J 3 bases; nucleotides not matched to a gene: 5. CDR3 size: 15 residues. Germline V gene lookup returns CDR1 KGHDR and CDR2 SFDVKD. The CDR3 bases are TGTGCCACCAGTGATCCCGACAGGGGCGAAGAGACCCAGTACTTC. This gives the protein CATSDPDRGEETQYF.

The chain uses TRBV24-1 and TRBJ1-2; 8 positions match TRBD1. J gave up 8 bases and V 0 bases, and 7 bases lay outside the gene matches. From germline, CDR1 is KGHDR and CDR2 SFDVKD. The CDR3 length is 15 residues. In DNA, the CDR3 is TGTGCCACCAGTGATTTGGGGACAGGACCGGGAGGCTACACCTTC. Amino acid sequence: CATSDLGTGPGGYTF.

This chain uses TRBV2 with TRBJ1-5, with D possibly TRBD1 on 6 matching bases. The V and J ends lost 7 bases and 2 bases respectively, with 12 bases between them. CDR3 size: 14 residues. CDR1 SNHLY and CDR2 FYNNEI come from the germline V gene. CDR3 protein: CASKGDRGNQPQHF. The CDR3 DNA is TGTGCCAGCAAGGGGGATAGGGGCAATCAGCCCCAGCATTTT.

The chain has TRBV9 and TRBJ1-1, with 8 bases aligning to TRBD1. The germline V gene has CDR1 SGDLS and CDR2 YYNGEE. CDR3 size: 21 residues. With V trimmed by 0 bases and J by 0 bases, 19 bases remained unmatched. CDR3 coding DNA: TGTGCCAGCAGCGTAGCCCTCGACAGGGGCACGATCGCAGTTATGAACACTGAAGCTTTCTTT. Translation: CASSVALDRGTIAVMNTEAFF.

The chain combines TRBV5-4 with TRBJ2-7; D might be TRBD1 (5 bases). This CDR3 spans 15 amino acids. The germline V gene has CDR1 SGHNT and CDR2 YYREEE (reference sequence). The ends were cut back, 2 bases at V and 3 bases at J, with 15 bases in the middle. CDR3 sequence (DNA): TGTGCCAGCAGCTTCCGCCAGGGTGGATTCTACGAGCAGTACTTC. Residues: CASSFRQGGFYEQYF.

The chain links TRBV3-1 (or the pseudogene TRBV3-2) to TRBJ1-1; tentative D call: TRBD1 (5 bases). Per the germline V gene, CDR1 is LGHDT and CDR2 is YNNKEL (reference sequence). The CDR3 spans 15 residues. The ends were cut back, 4 bases at V and 3 bases at J, with 15 bases in the middle. For the CDR3, the DNA is TGTGCCAGCAGCCCCCGGGGGTTCGGGGACACTGAAGCTTTCTTT. Amino acid sequence: CASSPRGFGDTEAFF.

The chain employs TRBV6-6 and TRBJ2-7, with D maybe TRBD2 (6 bases). The CDR3 runs 14 residues. V lost 6 bases and J 1 base, leaving 13 bases between the germline ends. Germline CDR1 is MNHNY and CDR2 is SVGAGI (reference sequence). CDR3 in amino acids: CASSLGGVSYEQYF. The DNA of the CDR3 is TGTGCCAGCAGCCTAGGAGGGGTGTCCTACGAGCAGTACTTC.

CDR3: CASSIASSGSSTDTQYF. The CDR3, as DNA: TGTGCCAGTAGTATAGCCTCTAGCGGCTCTAGCACAGATACGCAGTATTTT. V and J are TRBV19 and TRBJ2-3; TRBD2 aligns across 7 bases. With 1 base clipped from V and 0 bases from J, the junction kept 7 bases outside the gene matches. Per germline, CDR1 LNHDA and CDR2 SQIVND (reference sequence). This CDR3 is built from 17 residues.

The CDR3 reads CASSTDRLSSYNSPLHF. The CDR3 DNA follows: TGTGCCAGCAGTACCGACAGGCTGAGCTCCTATAATTCACCCCTCCACTTT. V gene TRBV6-2 or TRBV6-3 combines with J gene TRBJ1-6, with D possibly being TRBD1 (6 bases). V lost 5 bases to trimming and J lost 0 bases, with 14 bases between them. The CDR3 has 17 amino acids. Germline V gene sequence: CDR1 MNHEY, CDR2 SVGEGT.

V usage is TRBV10-1 and J usage is TRBJ2-4; 8 bases align to TRBD2. Germline values: CDR1 WNHNN, CDR2 SYGVQD (reference sequence). The CDR3 runs 13 residues. The V segment lost 6 bases and the J segment 9 bases; nucleotides outside the gene matches: 7. As DNA, the CDR3 is TGCGCCAGCAGCTTAGCGGGGAGAAGCATTCAGTACTTC. This codes for CASSLAGRSIQYF.

The rearrangement joins TRBV27 to TRBJ1-6; possibly TRBD1 for D (5 bases). Germline loops: CDR1 MNHEY, CDR2 SMNVEV (reference sequence). Trimming took off 5 bases at V and 9 bases at J, with 14 bases between the two ends. CDR3 length: 14 residues. The CDR3 DNA follows: TGTGCCAGCAGTCCGCGACAGTATCGTTCACCCCTCCACTTT. Translated: CASSPRQYRSPLHF.

A remark on this clone: The identical CDR3 is also encoded by other nucleotide sequences in the sample. The chain has TRBV24-1 and TRBJ2-5; possibly TRBD1 for D (6 bases). V was clipped by 4 bases and J by 1 base, with 12 bases between them. There are 15 residues in the CDR3. CDR1 is KGHDR, CDR2 SFDVKD, per germline. As DNA, the CDR3 is TGTGCCACCAGTGAGGGTCAGGGGTTCCAAGAGACCCAGTACTTC. It encodes CATSEGQGFQETQYF.

The CDR3 loop is CAWTPTGIGEQYF. The CDR3 DNA sequence: TGTGCCTGGACCCCCACAGGGATTGGGGAGCAGTACTTC. The chain recombines TRBV30 with TRBJ2-7; perhaps TRBD1 as D (6 bases). The germline V gene encodes CDR1 GTSNPN and CDR2 SVGIG (reference sequence). V lost 4 bases, J lost 7 bases, and 17 bases lay in between. This CDR3 has 13 amino acids.

The gene calls are TRBV6-1 and TRBJ1-5; 9 bases agree with TRBD1. Germline V CDR1 and CDR2: MNHNS, SASEGT. Germline trimming cut 1 base from V and 5 bases from J; bases unmatched to any gene: 6. The CDR3 has 16 amino acids. The CDR3 region is CASSEEDRGGYQPQHF. In DNA form, the CDR3 reads TGTGCCAGCAGTGAAGAGGACAGGGGAGGATATCAGCCCCAGCATTTT.

This CDR3 reads CAMRNGGDLEQYF. The CDR3 DNA is TGTGCCATGAGGAACGGTGGTGATCTCGAGCAGTACTTC. The chain recombines TRBV10-3 with TRBJ2-7; unclear D gene. The germline gives CDR1 ENHRY, CDR2 SYGVKD. Trimming stripped 9 bases from V and 6 bases from J, with 18 bases between. The CDR3 sequence is 13 residues long.